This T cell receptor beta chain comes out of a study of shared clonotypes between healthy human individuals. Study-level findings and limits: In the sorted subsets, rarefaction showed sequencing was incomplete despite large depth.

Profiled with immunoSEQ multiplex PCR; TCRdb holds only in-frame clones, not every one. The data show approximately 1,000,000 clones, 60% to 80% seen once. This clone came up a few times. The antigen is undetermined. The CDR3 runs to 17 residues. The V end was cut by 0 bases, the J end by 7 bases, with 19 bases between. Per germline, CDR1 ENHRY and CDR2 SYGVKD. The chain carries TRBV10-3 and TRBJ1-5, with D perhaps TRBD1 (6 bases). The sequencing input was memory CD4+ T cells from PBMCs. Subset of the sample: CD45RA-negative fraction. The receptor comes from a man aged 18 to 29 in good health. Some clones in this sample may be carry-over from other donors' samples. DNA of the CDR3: TGTGCCATCAGTGAGTCGATAGGGACACCCAGGGGACAGCCCCAGCATTTT. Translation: CAISESIGTPRGQPQHF.